The entry that follows covers one TCR beta chain sequence. Libraries were prepared by immunoSEQ multiplex PCR; TCRdb keeps only in-frame clonotypes and omits some of them. The sample lists roughly 76,000 clones, roughly four fifths seen once, with 25% in the top ten. The sample belongs to a study of OX40 agonist ivuxolimab in advanced cancers. Study summary: A history of anti-PD-1, anti-PD-L1 or anti-CTLA-4 therapy was acceptable, and about 40% had some.

The CDR3 has 13 residues. Germline lookup yields CDR1 SGHNT and CDR2 YENEEA. V dropped 3 bases and J dropped 1 base, with 6 bases sitting between them. V is TRBV11-3 and J is TRBJ1-1; D is ambiguous. The TCR was taken from an adult with an advanced solid tumor such as melanoma, head and neck, liver or kidney cancer. The sample here was CD4+ or CD8+ T cells sorted from blood, taken in a trial of the OX40 agonist ivuxolimab. The CDR3 coding sequence is TGTGCCAGCAGCTTGAACGGGAACACTGAAGCTTTCTTT. Amino acids: CASSLNGNTEAFF.